These T cell receptor beta chains were read from a single sample in a study of T cell responses to AZD1222 COVID-19 vaccine. The method was immunoSEQ multiplex PCR; TCRdb's version includes in-frame clones alone and lacks a portion of them. The sample lists 100,000 or so clones; about 80% were seen once. The source was peripheral blood, collected on day 0 of AZD1222 vaccination. The receptors originated from an adult in good health. Both conserved end residues are part of each CDR3. D genes are given only for firm matches. Expanded clones are given a class, and other clones once, few, many or no size at all.

V: TRBV30; D: -; size: many; J: TRBJ1-6; DNA: TGTGCCTGGAAGACGCCCAGGGAGGTTTCACCCCTCCACTTT; CDR3: CAWKTPREVSPLHF
V: TRBV6-5; D: -; size: -; J: TRBJ1-5; DNA: TGTGCCAGCAGTTTCATGTATAGCAATCAGCCCCAGCATTTT; CDR3: CASSFMYSNQPQHF
V: TRBV5-1; D: -; size: many; J: TRBJ1-4; DNA: TGCGCCAGCTCGGACACATTTGCAACTAATGAAAAACTGTTTTTT; CDR3: CASSDTFATNEKLFF
V: TRBV6-4; D: -; size: -; J: TRBJ1-1; DNA: TGTGCCAGCAGTCAGACTCTCCAGAGCAAAGCTTTCTTT; CDR3: CASSQTLQSKAFF
V: TRBV19; D: -; size: few; J: TRBJ1-5; DNA: TGTGCCAGTAGTATGACGAACCCAGGGAGCAATCAGCCCCAGCATTTT; CDR3: CASSMTNPGSNQPQHF
V: TRBV10-3; D: TRBD2; size: -; J: TRBJ2-1; DNA: TGTGCCATCAGTGAGTCGAGATCCAGCGGGGGGGTCAATGAGCAGTTCTTC; CDR3: CAISESRSSGGVNEQFF
V: TRBV5-1; D: -; size: few; J: TRBJ1-4; DNA: TGCGCCAGCAGCTCAGGGACTTCTAATGAAAAACTGTTTTTT; CDR3: CASSSGTSNEKLFF
V: TRBV30; D: -; size: -; J: TRBJ1-1; DNA: TGTGCCTGGACCCCGCGGCAGAACACTGAAGCTTTCTTT; CDR3: CAWTPRQNTEAFF
V: TRBV27; D: TRBD2; size: -; J: TRBJ2-3; DNA: TGTGCCAGCACCTTAAGAGTTATAGCGGGGGGGCATAGCACAGATACGCAGTATTTT; CDR3: CASTLRVIAGGHSTDTQYF
V: TRBV3-1/TRBV3-2; D: -; size: -; J: TRBJ1-1; DNA: TGTGCCAGCAGCCAGCCAAAGCCCGGGACACTTAACACTGAAGCTTTCTTT; CDR3: CASSQPKPGTLNTEAFF
V: TRBV2; D: -; size: -; J: TRBJ2-5; DNA: TGTGCCAGCAGTGAAGTACGGGGTTTTGAGACCCAGTACTTC; CDR3: CASSEVRGFETQYF
V: TRBV5-1; D: -; size: -; J: TRBJ1-2; DNA: TGCGCCAGCAGCTTGGCAGGGGAGACGAACTATGGCTACACCTTC; CDR3: CASSLAGETNYGYTF
V: TRBV10-3; D: -; size: -; J: TRBJ2-1; DNA: TGTGCCTCGCAGGACGGGCCGGGGTCCTTAGAGTTCTTC; CDR3: CASQDGPGSLEFF
V: TRBV30; D: -; size: -; J: TRBJ1-5; DNA: TGTGCCTGGAGTGGAGGCGCTACTTATAGCAATCAGCCCCAGCATTTT; CDR3: CAWSGGATYSNQPQHF
V: TRBV7-9; D: -; size: -; J: TRBJ2-1; DNA: TGTGCCAGCAGCTTCGACGGTTACAATGAGCAGTTCTTC; CDR3: CASSFDGYNEQFF
V: TRBV2; D: -; size: -; J: TRBJ1-2; DNA: TGTGCCAGCCAATTCCGGGACTCTAACTATGGCTACACCTTC; CDR3: CASQFRDSNYGYTF
V: TRBV20-1; D: -; size: once; J: TRBJ2-1; DNA: TGCAGTGCTAGTCGGTCCAATGAGCAGTTCTTC; CDR3: CSASRSNEQFF